A selection of T cell receptor beta chains follows, all from one sample in a study of CD8 T cells in ankylosing spondylitis. MiXCR was run by TCRdb on the 5' RACE reads, yielding one entry per CDR3 protein. The sample lists 8,000 to 9,000 distinct CDR3 sequences, under 5% occurring once. Sequencing was performed on blood, either unsorted or a sorted T cell fraction (not recorded which). The receptors come from a female donor with ankylosing spondylitis or in good health (not recorded which). Both conserved end residues are part of each CDR3. D genes are given only for firm matches. Clone size is given for some rows only: seen once, a few or many times, or a class if the clone is expanded.

-	TRBV9	many	TRBJ2-3	CASSPTQVSSTDTQYF	TGTGCCAGCAGCCCCACCCAAGTCTCTAGCACAGATACGCAGTATTTT
TRBD1	TRBV9	medium-sized	TRBJ2-7	CASSPGTGQYEQYF	TGTGCCAGCAGCCCCGGGACAGGGCAGTACGAGCAGTACTTC
-	TRBV9	few	TRBJ2-1	CASSRRTVPNEQFF	TGTGCCAGCAGCCGACGGACCGTCCCCAATGAGCAGTTCTTC
TRBD2	TRBV9	many	TRBJ2-1	CASSVGGGLALNEQFF	TGTGCCAGCAGCGTAGGAGGGGGACTAGCGCTTAATGAGCAGTTCTTC
-	TRBV9	medium-sized	TRBJ1-2	CASSVGTGFSGYTF	TGTGCCAGCAGCGTAGGCACAGGTTTCTCTGGCTACACCTTC
TRBD1	TRBV9	-	TRBJ2-1	CASSVEGGTVFNEQFF	TGTGCCAGCAGCGTAGAGGGTGGGACAGTTTTTAATGAGCAGTTCTTC
TRBD2	TRBV9	-	TRBJ2-7	CASSKWGGEAYEQYF	TGTGCCAGCTCGAAATGGGGGGGGGAAGCCTACGAGCAGTACTTC
TRBD1	TRBV9	many	TRBJ1-2	CASSVVGQPFNDGYTF	TGTGCCAGCAGCGTGGTGGGACAGCCATTTAATGATGGCTACACCTTC
-	TRBV9	-	TRBJ1-5	CASSVAGGSNQPQHF	TGTGCCAGCAGCGTAGCGGGGGGCTCCAATCAGCCCCAGCATTTT
-	TRBV9	large	TRBJ2-7	CASSVGSGGTYEQYF	TGTGCCAGCAGCGTAGGTTCGGGCGGGACCTACGAGCAGTACTTC
-	TRBV9	many	TRBJ2-7	CASSVDGASYEQYF	TGTGCCAGCAGCGTAGATGGGGCATCCTACGAGCAGTACTTC
-	TRBV9	many	TRBJ2-3	CASHWIGTDTQYF	TGTGCCAGCCACTGGATTGGGACAGATACGCAGTATTTT
TRBD2	TRBV9	many	TRBJ2-3	CASSGTSGGLGDTQYF	TGTGCCAGCAGCGGGACTAGCGGGGGATTAGGAGATACGCAGTATTTT
-	TRBV9	many	TRBJ2-6	CASSPPGFGPGANVLTF	TGTGCCAGCAGCCCCCCAGGGTTTGGTCCTGGGGCCAACGTCCTGACTTTC
-	TRBV9	few	TRBJ2-5	CASSVDTAGRETQYF	TGTGCCAGCAGCGTAGATACGGCAGGCCGAGAGACCCAGTACTTC